This T cell receptor beta chain was documented in a study of T cells in Graves' hyperthyroidism and ophthalmopathy. Germline assignment: CDR1 SGHTA and CDR2 FQGTGA. The CDR3 extends over 15 amino acids. General study results and limits: A 13 V-J signature model discriminated ophthalmopathy versus stable hyperthyroidism. In blood, most of the thyroid clonotypes expanded above 0.001 were also present.

This clonotype was seen repeatedly, ten times or more. Antigen unknown. One end of the junction varies from germline; a read error may be responsible. The source material, RNA transcripts, was used to amplify TCR beta CDR3 regions. TCR CDR3 underwent first-round RT-PCR with the HTBI primer set. Via MiXCR, TCRdb re-called the multiplex PCR reads, giving one row per CDR3 protein. The sample lists 500,000 to 650,000 distinct CDR3 sequences, 14% occurring once. For the diagnoses, clinical symptoms, serum thyroxine and TRAb, thyroid ultrasound and orbital computed tomography were used. The gene calls are TRBV7-3 and TRBJ2-1; TRBD2 aligns across 10 bases. The origin of this receptor is a woman in her forties with Graves' hyperthyroidism. The material sequenced was blood. The CDR3: CVSSLNGLAGDEQFF. The DNA for the CDR3 is TGTGTCAGCAGCTTAAACGGGCTAGCGGGAGATGAGCAGTTCTTC.